This is a list of T cell receptor beta chains from one sample in a study of T cell responses to AZD1222 COVID-19 vaccine. Sequenced by immunoSEQ multiplex PCR; TCRdb stores in-frame clones only, minus some. Of roughly 100,000 clones detected, 84% appear once; the ten largest clones hold 12% to 15%. The source was peripheral blood, collected 28 days after the second AZD1222 dose. These receptors all stem from an adult who received the AZD1222 COVID-19 vaccine. Both conserved end residues are part of each CDR3. The order of the fields is J gene, D gene, V gene, clone size, CDR3 DNA, CDR3 protein. The D gene is left open where the match is weak. The size entry is marked missing in some rows and otherwise reads once, few, many or a size class.

J: TRBJ1-5; D: -; V: TRBV18; size: -; DNA: TGTGCCAGCTCACGGGAGGCCCGGTATAGCAATCAGCCCCAGCATTTT; CDR3: CASSREARYSNQPQHF
J: TRBJ2-5; D: -; V: TRBV7-9; size: -; DNA: TGTGCCAGCAGCCCAGAGGGAGCTGGGCGGGAGACCCAGTACTTC; CDR3: CASSPEGAGRETQYF
J: TRBJ1-1; D: -; V: TRBV6-5; size: -; DNA: TGTGCCAGCAGTTACGGGGGGGCGGTGAACACTGAAGCTTTCTTT; CDR3: CASSYGGAVNTEAFF
J: TRBJ2-7; D: -; V: TRBV3-1/TRBV3-2; size: -; DNA: TGTGCCAGCAGCCATGAAAGTCTCGAGCAGTACTTC; CDR3: CASSHESLEQYF
J: TRBJ2-5; D: TRBD1; V: TRBV5-1; size: -; DNA: TGCGCCAGCAGCTCCACGGGCCGGGGACAGGAGACCCAGTACTTC; CDR3: CASSSTGRGQETQYF
J: TRBJ2-2; D: -; V: TRBV19; size: -; DNA: TGTGCCAGTACCCTGAGGGGACCCTCGAGAACCGGGGAGCTGTTTTTT; CDR3: CASTLRGPSRTGELFF
J: TRBJ2-3; D: -; V: TRBV5-1; size: few; DNA: TGCGCCAGCAGCCCGGAAAACACAGATACGCAGTATTTT; CDR3: CASSPENTDTQYF
J: TRBJ1-1; D: -; V: TRBV7-3; size: few; DNA: TGTGCCAGCAGCAAAGGGGGAAACACTGAAGCTTTCTTT; CDR3: CASSKGGNTEAFF
J: TRBJ2-1; D: TRBD2; V: TRBV10-3; size: -; DNA: TGTGCCTCCTCGCGGGAGTCCCACAATGAGCAGTTCTTC; CDR3: CASSRESHNEQFF
J: TRBJ2-1; D: TRBD2; V: TRBV10-3; size: -; DNA: TGTGCCATCAGTGGCGGTGGGGCGGGGGGTAATGAGCAGTTCTTC; CDR3: CAISGGGAGGNEQFF
J: TRBJ1-1; D: TRBD1; V: TRBV5-4; size: -; DNA: TGTGCCAGCAGCAGCAGACAGGGGCTCACTGAAGCTTTCTTT; CDR3: CASSSRQGLTEAFF
J: TRBJ2-3; D: -; V: TRBV7-8; size: -; DNA: TGTGCCAGCAGCTTAGGCGACCTCACAGATACGCAGTATTTT; CDR3: CASSLGDLTDTQYF
J: TRBJ2-7; D: -; V: TRBV10-3; size: -; DNA: TGTGCCATCAGTGAGTCGACTCAGGGGATCCACGAGCAGTACTTC; CDR3: CAISESTQGIHEQYF
J: TRBJ2-1; D: -; V: TRBV4-3; size: -; DNA: TGCGCCAGCAGCCAGAGTCAGGGGAGGCGGGAGCAGTTCTTC; CDR3: CASSQSQGRREQFF
J: TRBJ1-2; D: -; V: TRBV2; size: -; DNA: TGTGCCAGCAGTGAACGGAGGACAGACTATGGCTACACCTTC; CDR3: CASSERRTDYGYTF
J: TRBJ1-2; D: TRBD1; V: TRBV6-5; size: -; DNA: TGTGCCAGCAGTCTGGAGGGACAGGGCCCTGGCTACACCTTC; CDR3: CASSLEGQGPGYTF
J: TRBJ2-1; D: TRBD1; V: TRBV19; size: once; DNA: TGTGCCAGTAACAAACAGGGGGTTAACTACAATGAGCAGTTCTTC; CDR3: CASNKQGVNYNEQFF
J: TRBJ1-1; D: TRBD1; V: TRBV5-5; size: -; DNA: TGTGCCAGCAGCTTCGGGACAGGGGCGGATGAAGCTTTCTTT; CDR3: CASSFGTGADEAFF
J: TRBJ1-2; D: -; V: TRBV18; size: -; DNA: TGTGCCAGCTCAGCCACTTCGGGGCTTGGGGATGGCTACACCTTC; CDR3: CASSATSGLGDGYTF
J: TRBJ2-5; D: TRBD2; V: TRBV27; size: -; DNA: TGTGCCAGCAGTTCCCAACCCCCCGGGACTAGCGGGAGGGCCCGTGAGACCCAGTACTTC; CDR3: CASSSQPPGTSGRARETQYF
J: TRBJ1-2; D: -; V: TRBV5-4; size: -; DNA: TGTGCCAGCAGCCCCGACAGTTACTATGGCTACACCTTC; CDR3: CASSPDSYYGYTF
J: TRBJ2-1; D: TRBD2; V: TRBV6-1; size: -; DNA: TGTGCCAGCAGTGCCCTAGGGGGACTAGCGGTCGATGAGCAGTTCTTC; CDR3: CASSALGGLAVDEQFF
J: TRBJ2-5; D: -; V: TRBV5-1; size: few; DNA: TGCGCCAGCAGCCCGGGCCAAGAGACCCAGTACTTC; CDR3: CASSPGQETQYF
J: TRBJ1-5; D: TRBD1; V: TRBV25-1; size: -; DNA: TGTGCCAGCAGTGCGGGGACAGGGGTCAATCAGCCCCAGCATTTT; CDR3: CASSAGTGVNQPQHF
J: TRBJ1-1; D: -; V: TRBV3-1/TRBV3-2; size: once; DNA: TGTGCCAGCAGCCAAGGAGTATTGGTACGGACTGAAGCTTTCTTT; CDR3: CASSQGVLVRTEAFF
J: TRBJ1-1; D: -; V: TRBV5-8; size: -; DNA: TGTGCCAGCAGCCCGGACAGCTTCACTGAAGCTTTCTTT; CDR3: CASSPDSFTEAFF
J: TRBJ1-2; D: -; V: TRBV4-1; size: few; DNA: TGCGCCAGCAGCCAACTAAACGGTTTCAGATCAAATGGCTACACCTTC; CDR3: CASSQLNGFRSNGYTF
J: TRBJ2-3; D: TRBD1; V: TRBV27; size: few; DNA: TGTGCCAGCAGCCGGACAGGTAACGGCCGAGATACGCAGTATTTT; CDR3: CASSRTGNGRDTQYF
J: TRBJ2-1; D: -; V: TRBV4-1; size: -; DNA: TGCGCCAGCAGCCAAGTAGGGCTGCTATCCTACAATGAGCAGTTCTTC; CDR3: CASSQVGLLSYNEQFF
J: TRBJ2-3; D: TRBD2; V: TRBV5-6; size: once; DNA: TGTGCCAGCAGCTTAGGAAGCGGAGGGGCTAGCGGGAAGGCGCAGTATTTT; CDR3: CASSLGSGGASGKAQYF
J: TRBJ2-7; D: -; V: TRBV15; size: -; DNA: TGTGCCACCAGCCTGGACACGGTCTCCTACGAGCAGTACTTC; CDR3: CATSLDTVSYEQYF
J: TRBJ2-1; D: -; V: TRBV5-1; size: few; DNA: TGCGCCAGCAGCTTGCCACCCTCCTACAATGAGCAGTTCTTC; CDR3: CASSLPPSYNEQFF
J: TRBJ1-5; D: -; V: TRBV27; size: -; DNA: TGTGCCAGCAGTTTATCCCTCAGGGGCACTAAGCATTTT; CDR3: CASSLSLRGTKHF
J: TRBJ1-5; D: TRBD1; V: TRBV19; size: once; DNA: TGTGCCAGTAGTATCGACAGGGGGCTGACACACCAGCCCCAGCATTTT; CDR3: CASSIDRGLTHQPQHF
J: TRBJ1-6; D: -; V: TRBV9; size: -; DNA: TGTGCCAGCAGCGTTGTGGGCAGCGCCAATTCACCCCTCCACTTT; CDR3: CASSVVGSANSPLHF
J: TRBJ2-5; D: -; V: TRBV5-6; size: -; DNA: TGTGCCAGCAGCTTCTGGGGCGCAGGGACCCAGGAGACCCAGTACTTC; CDR3: CASSFWGAGTQETQYF
J: TRBJ2-1; D: -; V: TRBV19; size: -; DNA: TGTGCCAGTCATCCCTCCTGGGGATCCTACAATGAGCAGTTCTTC; CDR3: CASHPSWGSYNEQFF
J: TRBJ2-2; D: -; V: TRBV19; size: -; DNA: TGTGCCAGTGGCCTAAAGGGGGCCGGGGAGCTGTTTTTT; CDR3: CASGLKGAGELFF
J: TRBJ2-7; D: -; V: TRBV18; size: -; DNA: TGTGCCAGCTCCGAATCCCGGGGGAGAGGCTCCTACGAGCAGTACTTC; CDR3: CASSESRGRGSYEQYF
J: TRBJ2-5; D: -; V: TRBV6-5; size: -; DNA: TGTGCCAGCAGTTACTCTCGTGCCGGATCTCAGTACTTC; CDR3: CASSYSRAGSQYF
J: TRBJ2-3; D: -; V: TRBV19; size: few; DNA: TGTGCCAGTAATCAGAGGTCTTCGGGCACAGATACGCAGTATTTT; CDR3: CASNQRSSGTDTQYF
J: TRBJ2-3; D: -; V: TRBV5-4; size: -; DNA: TGTGCCAGCAGCTTGAGGAGCGTTCGCACAGATACGCAGTATTTT; CDR3: CASSLRSVRTDTQYF
J: TRBJ2-2; D: -; V: TRBV5-1; size: -; DNA: TGCGCCAGCAGCCGTGCCCCACCGGGGGCGCGGAGCGGGGAGCTGTTTTTT; CDR3: CASSRAPPGARSGELFF
J: TRBJ2-2; D: TRBD2; V: TRBV9; size: -; DNA: TGTGCCAGCAGCCCACGAGCGGGGGGCGTTACCGGGGAGCTGTTTTTT; CDR3: CASSPRAGGVTGELFF
J: TRBJ2-7; D: TRBD2; V: TRBV5-1; size: -; DNA: TGCGCCAGCAGCTTGGAACTAGCGGGGAGGCAGTACTTC; CDR3: CASSLELAGRQYF
J: TRBJ1-1; D: -; V: TRBV12-3/TRBV12-4; size: -; DNA: TGTGCCAGCAGCTTAATGGGCACTGAAGCTTTCTTT; CDR3: CASSLMGTEAFF
J: TRBJ2-1; D: -; V: TRBV5-1; size: once; DNA: TGCGCCAGCAGCTTGACGGGTCTCGACAATGAGCAGTTCTTC; CDR3: CASSLTGLDNEQFF
J: TRBJ2-1; D: -; V: TRBV3-1/TRBV3-2; size: few; DNA: TGTGCCAGCAGCCAAGATGGGGGAATTTGGAATGAGCAGTTCTTC; CDR3: CASSQDGGIWNEQFF
J: TRBJ1-1; D: -; V: TRBV19; size: -; DNA: TGTGCCAGTAGAACGCGGGTGAACACTGAAGCTTTCTTT; CDR3: CASRTRVNTEAFF
J: TRBJ1-1; D: -; V: TRBV24-1; size: once; DNA: TGTGCCACCAGTGACTCCGGACAGAAAGCTTTCTTT; CDR3: CATSDSGQKAFF
J: TRBJ2-3; D: TRBD1; V: TRBV9; size: -; DNA: TGTGCCAGCAGCGTAGTAGGACAGGGGGCAACGGATACGCAGTATTTT; CDR3: CASSVVGQGATDTQYF
J: TRBJ1-5; D: -; V: TRBV19; size: -; DNA: TGTGCCAGTAGAGCAATTAGCAATCAGCCCCAGCATTTT; CDR3: CASRAISNQPQHF
J: TRBJ1-1; D: -; V: TRBV6-5; size: -; DNA: TGTGCCAGCCGAACGGTCACGAACACTGAAGCTTTCTTT; CDR3: CASRTVTNTEAFF
J: TRBJ2-1; D: -; V: TRBV27; size: -; DNA: TGTGCCAGCAGTTTATACTTGACGGCTGACTACAGTGAGCAGTTCTTC; CDR3: CASSLYLTADYSEQFF
J: TRBJ1-5; D: -; V: TRBV27; size: -; DNA: TGTGCCAGCAGTTCTAATGGATATCAGCCCCAGCATTTT; CDR3: CASSSNGYQPQHF
J: TRBJ2-7; D: TRBD1; V: TRBV5-6; size: -; DNA: TGTGCCAGCAGCGGTGATCGGGACAGTCCCCGCTACTTC; CDR3: CASSGDRDSPRYF
J: TRBJ2-1; D: TRBD2; V: TRBV2; size: -; DNA: TGTGCCAGCAGTTCCAGCGGGGGGTTCTACAATGAGCAGTTCTTC; CDR3: CASSSSGGFYNEQFF
J: TRBJ2-1; D: TRBD2; V: TRBV4-2; size: -; DNA: TGTGCCAGCAGCCCCCGGGGGGGAGTTTTGAACAATGAGCAGTTCTTC; CDR3: CASSPRGGVLNNEQFF
J: TRBJ1-2; D: -; V: TRBV6-1; size: -; DNA: TGTGCCAGCAGTGAACGAGGGGCGGACTATGGCTACACCTTC; CDR3: CASSERGADYGYTF
J: TRBJ1-2; D: -; V: TRBV5-3; size: once; DNA: TGTGCCAGAAGCTGTTATAGGCGGGCAGGGGCGAGGTACTATGGCTACACCTTC; CDR3: CARSCYRRAGARYYGYTF